This T cell receptor beta chain was sequenced during a study of T cell responses to AZD1222 COVID-19 vaccine. The CDR3 has 20 amino acids. The data were produced by immunoSEQ multiplex PCR, yet TCRdb's version contains in-frame clones alone and is incomplete. Among around 130,000 clones, 70% to 90% were seen once, and the ten largest hold roughly 1.7%. Broader study findings: Donors were largely white British and mainly female; clonal diversity was possibly underestimated. Baseline seropositivity characterized only six AZD1222 recipients.

Regarding this clone: Its matching antigen is unknown.

The chain recombines TRBV21-1 with TRBJ2-1; TRBD1 is the table's D call, not checked against the DNA. TRBV21-1 counts as a pseudogene. Material: peripheral blood, obtained on day 0 of AZD1222 vaccination. The source is an adult in good health. The CDR3 nucleotides read TGTGCCAGCAGCTCCCGCCGGGACAGGGTAATTAAAAGCTCCTACAATGAGCAGTTCTTC. This gives the protein CASSSRRDRVIKSSYNEQFF.